The 18 T cell receptor beta chains given below trace back to one sample, sequenced in a study of vaccination and CD4 T cells after COVID-19 (dated by TCRdb to between 2021 and 2024). The label giving this sample's treatment or condition can be read as: approximately 9-day PBMC culture with coronavirus spike peptide pools or control peptides (ViraFEST assay). Receptor libraries were prepared by PCR. Sequencer: Illumina iSeq 100. DNA from cultured CD4+ T cells was subjected to TCR sequencing with the Oncomine TCR Beta short-read assay at the Johns Hopkins FTIC core. TCRdb took the public reads, trimmed them with fastp at Q25, ran MiXCR for clone calling and kept in-frame beta chains. Each CDR3 protein appears once, grouped with its most common genes and DNA. Here the sample has roughly 17,000 distinct CDR3 sequences; around 59% occur a single time. 7.5% to 9.5% of the sample is in the top ten clones.

These receptors are not linked to any known antigen. The sequencing sample was made of CD4+ T cells from blood, cultured in vitro. The origin of the receptors is a human donor who had recovered from COVID-19.

The chain links TRBV15 to TRBJ2-5; unclear D gene. From germline, CDR1 is LNHNV and CDR2 YYDKDF (reference sequence). The V end lost 0 bases, the J end lost 1 base, and 3 bases lay between the germline ends. CDR3 length: 13 residues. The CDR3 loop reads CATSRDPQETQYF. CDR3 in DNA: TGTGCCACCAGCAGAGATCCCCAAGAGACCCAGTACTTC.

The CDR3 spells CSARGSTGGDTQYF. As DNA, the CDR3 is TGCAGTGCTAGAGGTTCGACAGGGGGAGATACGCAGTATTTT. The genes are TRBV20-1 and TRBJ2-3; 9 nucleotides line up with TRBD1. Germline V gene data show CDR1 as DFQATT and CDR2 as SNEGSKA (reference sequence). The CDR3 length is 14 residues. Unmatched junction bases numbered 4, after V lost 1 base and J lost 5 bases.

V and J are TRBV5-1 and TRBJ1-4; 8 nucleotides match TRBD1. The CDR3 runs 16 residues. Germline values: CDR1 SGHRS, CDR2 YFSETQ. J lost 1 base, V lost 3 bases, and 5 bases had no gene match. The CDR3 sequence: CASSYGQGGTNEKLFF. The CDR3 DNA reads as TGCGCCAGCAGCTATGGACAGGGCGGAACTAATGAAAAACTGTTTTTT.

This clonotype is a singleton in its sample. The CDR3: CSASTTRGPREQYF. The CDR3, as DNA: TGCAGTGCTAGTACAACGAGGGGCCCGCGCGAGCAGTACTTC. The genes are TRBV20-1 and TRBJ2-7; D is possibly TRBD1 or TRBD2 (5 bases each). CDR3 size: 14 residues. Trimming shortened V by 3 bases and J by 6 bases, and 18 bases separated the two germline ends. In germline, CDR1 is DFQATT, CDR2 SNEGSKA (reference sequence).

Only a few counts were recorded for this clonotype. The chain links TRBV6-5 to TRBJ1-2; D remains ambiguous. This CDR3 region has 16 residues. The germline V gene encodes CDR1 MNHEY and CDR2 SVGAGI. The V and J ends lost 0 bases and 1 base respectively, with 12 bases between them. The CDR3 protein is CASSYSGGYSNYGYTF. Here the CDR3 DNA reads TGTGCCAGCAGTTACTCAGGCGGCTATAGTAACTATGGCTACACCTTC.

In its sample, this clonotype was seen a few times. The chain has TRBV27 and TRBJ1-2; a possible D gene is TRBD1 (6 bases). Trimming removed 11 bases from V and 4 bases from J, with 20 bases in between. This CDR3 is built from 14 residues. Germline V gives CDR1 MNHEY, CDR2 SMNVEV (reference sequence). DNA of the CDR3: TGTGCCCCAAAGGGGGAACGCCGGGGCTATGGCTACACCTTC. Its protein is CAPKGERRGYGYTF.

This clonotype was observed a handful of times. The rearrangement uses TRBV6-2 or TRBV6-3 and TRBJ2-5; D gene uncertain. The length of the CDR3 is 12 residues. From germline, CDR1 is MNHEY and CDR2 SVGEGT. Trimming left V 6 bases short and J 5 bases short, with 10 bases between. CDR3 loop: CASRPSGETQYF. CDR3 DNA: TGTGCCAGCAGGCCCTCCGGGGAGACCCAGTACTTC.

J is TRBJ1-6 and V is TRBV7-9; 8 bases align to TRBD1. The CDR3 extends over 15 amino acids. The V segment lost 5 bases and the J segment 9 bases; nucleotides outside the gene matches: 9. Germline V lookup: CDR1 SEHNR, CDR2 FQNEAQ (reference sequence). The CDR3 DNA is TGTGCCAGCAGCCAAGGACGCGGACAGGGTTCACCCCTCCACTTT. It translates to CASSQGRGQGSPLHF.

Only a few counts were recorded for this clonotype. The genes are TRBV28 and TRBJ2-5; perhaps TRBD2 as D (5 bases). Trimming removed 3 bases at V and 4 bases at J, with 12 bases between. Germline loops: CDR1 MDHEN, CDR2 SYDVKM. The length of the CDR3 is 14 residues. CDR3 DNA: TGTGCCAGCAGTTTCCTAGAAGGAGGAGAGACCCAGTACTTC. Protein product: CASSFLEGGETQYF. The whole variable domain, filled in from reference TRBV28 and TRBJ2-5, reads DVKVTQSSRYLVKRTGEKVFLECVQDMDHENMFWYRQDPGLGLRLIYFSYDVKMKEKGDIPEGYSVSREKKERFSLILESASTNQTSMYLCASSFLEGGETQYFGPGTRLLVL.

This chain connects TRBV20-1 to TRBJ1-5; a weak D match, TRBD1 (6 bases). The CDR3 sequence is 15 residues long. In germline, CDR1 is DFQATT, CDR2 SNEGSKA (reference sequence). The V gene lost 6 bases and the J gene lost 6 bases, with 21 bases spanning the gap. CDR3 sequence reads: CSAIVGTQGAQPQHF. In nucleotides, the CDR3 is TGCAGTGCCATAGTCGGAACACAGGGAGCTCAGCCCCAGCATTTT.

This chain uses TRBV6-2 or TRBV6-3 with TRBJ2-1; D is possibly TRBD1 (5 bases). Between the trimmed V and J ends, which lost 7 bases and 5 bases, there was a span of 15 bases. The germline V gene encodes CDR1 MNHEY and CDR2 SVGEGT. CDR3 size: 14 residues. The CDR3 reads CASTLRGYNNEQFF. CDR3 in DNA: TGTGCCAGCACGTTAAGGGGCTACAACAATGAGCAGTTCTTC.

CDR3 coding DNA: TGCAGCGTTTCCATCGAGTATACGCAGTATTTT. Protein product: CSVSIEYTQYF. The V call is TRBV29-1, the J call TRBJ2-3; D not certain. Trimming pared 5 bases from V and 7 bases from J, leaving 10 bases between. The CDR3 is made up of 11 amino acids. Germline CDR1 is SQVTM and CDR2 is ANQGSEA.

This sequence joins TRBV20-1 and TRBJ2-1, with 7 bases identical to TRBD2. The CDR3 covers 15 residues. Germline values: CDR1 DFQATT, CDR2 SNEGSKA (reference sequence). J gave up 6 bases and V 0 bases, and 8 bases lay outside the gene matches. The CDR3 region has the DNA TGCAGTGCTAGAGATGGGGCGGGAGAGGCCAATGAGCAGTTCTTC. Its protein product is CSARDGAGEANEQFF.

The genes are TRBV9 and TRBJ2-3; TRBD2 agrees at 8 bases. CDR3 size: 17 residues. Per the germline V gene, CDR1 is SGDLS and CDR2 is YYNGEE. The trim removed 3 bases at V and 6 bases at J, leaving 15 bases unmatched. The CDR3 DNA sequence: TGTGCCAGCAGCGCGATTGTGGCGGGAGGTGGGTTGGATACGCAGTATTTT. Translating it yields CASSAIVAGGGLDTQYF. The complete variable domain, with remaining parts taken from reference TRBV9 and TRBJ2-3, reads DSGVTQTPKHLITATGQRVTLRCSPRSGDLSVYWYQQSLDQGLQFLIQYYNGEERAKGNILERFSAQQFPDLHSELNLSSLELGDSALYFCASSAIVAGGGLDTQYFGPGTRLTVL.

This clonotype was counted only a few times. This rearrangement joins TRBV7-2 to TRBJ1-2; possible D gene TRBD1, 5 bases. Between the trimmed V and J ends, which lost 5 bases and 5 bases, there was a span of 18 bases. CDR3 size: 15 residues. From germline, CDR1 is SGHTA and CDR2 FQGNSA. As DNA, the CDR3 is TGTGCCAGCAGCCCCCTCCAGGGCGGGCCATATGGCTACACCTTC. This encodes CASSPLQGGPYGYTF.

This clonotype occurred a few times. The chain is built from TRBV20-1 and TRBJ1-6; D gene unclear. The CDR3 has 17 amino acids. Trimming removed 0 bases at V and 0 bases at J, with 12 bases between. The V gene's germline CDR1 is DFQATT and CDR2 SNEGSKA (reference sequence). CDR3 bases: TGCAGTGCTAGAGATCATGAGAGGAGCTCCTATAATTCACCCCTCCACTTT. Translated, it gives CSARDHERSSYNSPLHF.

This chain connects TRBV5-1 to TRBJ2-7; 7 bases line up with TRBD1. The germline gives CDR1 SGHRS, CDR2 YFSETQ. Trimming at V came to 7 bases and at J to 4 bases, leaving 8 bases not matched to a gene. The CDR3 contains 13 residues. CDR3 in DNA: TGCGCCAGCTACCGGGACAGAGTTTACGAGCAGTACTTC. Translation gives CASYRDRVYEQYF.

V and J are TRBV6-2 or TRBV6-3 and TRBJ2-1, with 9 bases aligning to TRBD2. Losses at the gene ends were 5 bases for V and 4 bases for J; bases not matched to a gene: 6. CDR1 is MNHEY, CDR2 SVGEGT, per germline. The CDR3 runs to 15 residues. CDR3 bases: TGTGCCAGCAGTGGTAGACTAGCGGTATACAATGAGCAGTTCTTC. Protein product: CASSGRLAVYNEQFF.